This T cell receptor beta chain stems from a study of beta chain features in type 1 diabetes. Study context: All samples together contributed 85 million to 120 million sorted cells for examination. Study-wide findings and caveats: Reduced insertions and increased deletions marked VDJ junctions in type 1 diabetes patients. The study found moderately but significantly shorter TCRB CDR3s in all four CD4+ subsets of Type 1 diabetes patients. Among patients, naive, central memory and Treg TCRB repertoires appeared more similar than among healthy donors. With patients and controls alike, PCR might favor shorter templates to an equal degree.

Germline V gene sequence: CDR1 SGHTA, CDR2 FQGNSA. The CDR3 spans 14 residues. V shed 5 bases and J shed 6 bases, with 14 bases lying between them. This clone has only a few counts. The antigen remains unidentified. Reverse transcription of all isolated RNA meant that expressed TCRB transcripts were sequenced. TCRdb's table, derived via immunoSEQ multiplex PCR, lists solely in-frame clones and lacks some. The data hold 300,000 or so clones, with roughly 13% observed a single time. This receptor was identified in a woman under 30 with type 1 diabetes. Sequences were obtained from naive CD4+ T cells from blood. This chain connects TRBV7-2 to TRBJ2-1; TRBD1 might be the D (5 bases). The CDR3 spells CASSPSSRVNEQFF. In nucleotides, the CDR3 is TGTGCCAGCAGCCCATCCAGCAGGGTCAATGAGCAGTTCTTC.